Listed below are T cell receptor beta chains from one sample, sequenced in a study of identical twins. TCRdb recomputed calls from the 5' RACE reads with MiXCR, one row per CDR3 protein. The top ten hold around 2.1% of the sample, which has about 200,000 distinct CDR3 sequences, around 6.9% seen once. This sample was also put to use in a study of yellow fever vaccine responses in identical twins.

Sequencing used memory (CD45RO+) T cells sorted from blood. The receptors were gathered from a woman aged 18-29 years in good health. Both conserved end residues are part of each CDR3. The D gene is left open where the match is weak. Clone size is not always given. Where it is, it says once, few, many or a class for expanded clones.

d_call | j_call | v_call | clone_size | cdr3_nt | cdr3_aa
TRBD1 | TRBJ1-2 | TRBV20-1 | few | TGCAGTGCTAGAGATTTCGGGACAGGGATAGTGGGGGACTATGGCTACACCTTC | CSARDFGTGIVGDYGYTF
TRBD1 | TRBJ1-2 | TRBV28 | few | TGTGCCAGCAGTTCGACAGGGAGGTCTAACTATGGCTACACCTTC | CASSSTGRSNYGYTF
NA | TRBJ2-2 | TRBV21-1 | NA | NA | CASSKDCVGSTPGSCFF
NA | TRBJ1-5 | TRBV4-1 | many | TGCGCCAGCAGCCAAGAGGGCAGGGAGGGTCAGCCCCAGCATTTT | CASSQEGREGQPQHF
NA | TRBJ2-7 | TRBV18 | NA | TGTGCCAGCTCACCAAACCAGGGAGACGAGCAGTACTTC | CASSPNQGDEQYF
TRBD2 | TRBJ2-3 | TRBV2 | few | TGTGCCAGCAGACTAGCGGGAGTGGGCACAGATACGCAGTATTTT | CASRLAGVGTDTQYF
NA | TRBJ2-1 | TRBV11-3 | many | TGTGCCAGCAGCTTAGCGGTTGGCTGGGGGGACAATGAGCAGTTCTTC | CASSLAVGWGDNEQFF
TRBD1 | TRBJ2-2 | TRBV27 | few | TGTGCCAGCAGGCAGGGGGCCCCCGGGGAGCTGTTTTTT | CASRQGAPGELFF
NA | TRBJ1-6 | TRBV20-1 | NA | TGCAGTGCTTCCGCCGGGGGCCCAGGTACACCCCTCCACTTT | CSASAGGPGTPLHF
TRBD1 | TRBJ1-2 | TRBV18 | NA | TGTGCCAGCTCTCACTCCGGGACAGGGGGCTACAACACCTTC | CASSHSGTGGYNTF
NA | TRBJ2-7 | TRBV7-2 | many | TGTGCCAGCAGCTTCTCAGGGGCCTACGAGCAGTACTTC | CASSFSGAYEQYF
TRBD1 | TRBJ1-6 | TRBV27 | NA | TGTGCCAGCAGTTTGTGGGGACAGAGTTATAATTCACCCCTCCACTTT | CASSLWGQSYNSPLHF
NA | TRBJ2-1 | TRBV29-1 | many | TGCAGCTTTGAAGGCGAGAACTCCTACAATGAGCAGTTCTTC | CSFEGENSYNEQFF
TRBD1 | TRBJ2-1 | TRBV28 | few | TGTGCCAGCAGTTTTGACAGGGGAGGCTACAATGAGCAGTTCTTC | CASSFDRGGYNEQFF
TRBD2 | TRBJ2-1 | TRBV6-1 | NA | TGTGCCAGCACCCGACTAGCGGGAGGTATCTACAATGAGCAGTTCTTC | CASTRLAGGIYNEQFF
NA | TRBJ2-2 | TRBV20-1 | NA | TGCAGTGCTTCCCCGGGGCCCGGGGAGCTGTTTTTT | CSASPGPGELFF
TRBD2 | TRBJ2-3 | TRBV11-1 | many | TGTGCCAGCAGCTTTTTGACTAGCGGAGGCACAGATACGCAGTATTTT | CASSFLTSGGTDTQYF
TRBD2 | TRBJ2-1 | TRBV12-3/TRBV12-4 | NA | TGTGCCAGCAGCCAGGTCGTGGGCGGGGGGACTCAGGATGAGCAGTTCTTC | CASSQVVGGGTQDEQFF
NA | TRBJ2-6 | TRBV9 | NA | TGTGCCAGCAGCGTAGGGTGGAACGAAGCTGGGGCCAACGTCCTGACTTTC | CASSVGWNEAGANVLTF
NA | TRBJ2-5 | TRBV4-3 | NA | TGCGCCAGCAGCCCAACCGGAGGGGCGGAGGAGACCAAGTACTTC | CASSPTGGAEETKYF
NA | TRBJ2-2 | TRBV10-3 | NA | TGTGCCATCAGTGATTGGGACACCAACACCGGGGAGCTGTTTTTT | CAISDWDTNTGELFF
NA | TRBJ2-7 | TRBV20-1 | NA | TGCAGTGCCAACCCTAGAGTAGAGCAGTACTTC | CSANPRVEQYF
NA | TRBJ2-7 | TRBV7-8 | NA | TGTGCCAGCAGCCATGGGGGTTCCTACGAGCAGTACTTC | CASSHGGSYEQYF
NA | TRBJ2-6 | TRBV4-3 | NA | TGCGCCAGCAGCCAAGATCTTCAGGGGTCTGGGGCCAACGTCCTGACTTTC | CASSQDLQGSGANVLTF
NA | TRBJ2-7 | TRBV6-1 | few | TGTGCCAGCAGCCAGAATTGGGGGCCCTACGAGCAGTACTTC | CASSQNWGPYEQYF
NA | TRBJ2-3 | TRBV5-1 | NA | TGCGCCAGCAGCTTCGGGGGGCGAGTCACAGATACGCAGTATTTT | CASSFGGRVTDTQYF
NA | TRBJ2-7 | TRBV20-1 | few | TGCAGTGCTAGTGGCACAAGCCTAACTTACGAGCAGTACTTC | CSASGTSLTYEQYF
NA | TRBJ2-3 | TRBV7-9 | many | TGTGCCAGCAGCTTAGGCCTGTCGGATACGCAGTATTTT | CASSLGLSDTQYF
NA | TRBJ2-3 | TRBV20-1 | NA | TGCTGTGCTAGAGCCCTCCTACCCCGACTTAGCACAGATACGCAGTATTTT | CCARALLPRLSTDTQYF
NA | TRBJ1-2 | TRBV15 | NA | TGTGCCACCAGCAGAGACCCGGGGAACTATGGCTACACCTTC | CATSRDPGNYGYTF
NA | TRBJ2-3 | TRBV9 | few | TGTGCCAGCAGCGTAGTGCAGGGGTTTACAGATACGCAGTATTTT | CASSVVQGFTDTQYF
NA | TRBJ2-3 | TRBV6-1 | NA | TGTGCCAGCAGACCCCAGGGTCCTCAGGATACGCAGTATTTT | CASRPQGPQDTQYF
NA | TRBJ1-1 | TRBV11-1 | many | TGTGCCAGCAGCCCGCTTCGCTCGGACCGGGACAAGAACACTGAAGCTTTCTTT | CASSPLRSDRDKNTEAFF
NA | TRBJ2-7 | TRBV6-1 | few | TGTGCCAGCAGTACCGGGACAATGGGGTACGAGCAGTACTTC | CASSTGTMGYEQYF
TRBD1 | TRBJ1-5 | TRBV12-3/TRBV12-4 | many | TGTGCCAGCAGACAGGGGCCTTCGGGTCAGCCCCAGCATTTT | CASRQGPSGQPQHF
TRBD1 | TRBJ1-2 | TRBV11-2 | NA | TGTGCCAGCAGCCCTCCGACAGGGTTCGGCTACACCTTC | CASSPPTGFGYTF
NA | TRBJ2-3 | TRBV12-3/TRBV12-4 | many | TGTGCCAGCAGTACCAGGGATGTGCCAGATACGCAGTATTTT | CASSTRDVPDTQYF
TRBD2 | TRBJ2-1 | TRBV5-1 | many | TGCGCCAGCAGCGAAACTAGCGTAGGCTCCTACAATGAGCAGTTCTTC | CASSETSVGSYNEQFF
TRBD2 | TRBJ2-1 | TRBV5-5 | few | TGTGCCAGCGATAAAGCGGGAGGTAACAATGAGCAGTTCTTC | CASDKAGGNNEQFF
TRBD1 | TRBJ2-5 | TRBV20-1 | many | TGCAGTGCTAGAAAGGACAGGCCTCAAGAGACCCAGTACTTC | CSARKDRPQETQYF
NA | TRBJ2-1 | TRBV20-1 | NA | TGCAGTGCTAGAGATCAGGAACCCCCCAATGAGCAGTTCTTC | CSARDQEPPNEQFF
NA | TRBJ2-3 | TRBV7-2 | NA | TGTGCCAGCAGCTCCGGCCCATTAGCGGATACGCAGTATTTT | CASSSGPLADTQYF
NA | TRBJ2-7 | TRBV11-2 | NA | TGTGCCAGCAGCTTGGAAAGGGGACTCACCTACGAGCAGTACTTC | CASSLERGLTYEQYF
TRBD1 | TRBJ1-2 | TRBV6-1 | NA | TGTGCCAGCAGACCCGCGACAGGGGGCCATGGCTACACCTTC | CASRPATGGHGYTF
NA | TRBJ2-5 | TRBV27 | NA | TGTGCCAGCAGCCTCCGGGGGCTAGGGGGAGAGACCCAGTACTTC | CASSLRGLGGETQYF
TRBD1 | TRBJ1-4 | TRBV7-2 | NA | TGTGCCAGCAGCCGAAACAGGGGCGCAGATAATGAAAAACTGTTTTTT | CASSRNRGADNEKLFF
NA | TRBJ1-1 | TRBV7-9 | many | TGTGCCAGCAGCTATGGGGGTGGTAACACTGAAGCTTTCTTT | CASSYGGGNTEAFF
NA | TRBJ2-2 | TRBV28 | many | TGTGCCAGCAGTTTATGGGCCCCCGTTGTGAGGGTGAACACCGGGGAGCTGTTTTTT | CASSLWAPVVRVNTGELFF
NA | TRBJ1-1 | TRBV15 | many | TGTGCCACCAGCAGAGATTTCGGGAACACTGAAGCTTTCTTT | CATSRDFGNTEAFF
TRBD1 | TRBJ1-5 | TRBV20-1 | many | TGCAGTGCTTGGACAGGGGGTCAGCCCCAGCATTTT | CSAWTGGQPQHF
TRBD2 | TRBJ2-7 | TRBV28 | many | TGTGCCTGCGTTGGGGGAGCGGGATTATCCTACGAGCAGTACTTC | CACVGGAGLSYEQYF
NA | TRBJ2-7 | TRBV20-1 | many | TGCAGTGCTAGAGGGCAGTACGAGTACGAGCAGTACTTC | CSARGQYEYEQYF